Shown below are 13 T cell receptor beta chains from a single sample sequenced in a study of a mutant IDH1 vaccine in newly diagnosed glioma. The time point was: week 35, safety follow-up. Alongside topical imiquimod, each dose of vaccine comprised 300 ug of mutant IDH1 20-mer peptide. Produced via immunoSEQ multiplex PCR; TCRdb's table is partial and in-frame only. The sample has approximately 66,000 clones, about 85% seen once. No antigen has been identified for these receptors. This material consisted of PBMCs, taken from a glioma patient whose treatment included an IDH1 peptide vaccine. Receptor source: a man under 40 with glioma.

The chain has TRBV4-2 and TRBJ2-1; D remains unclear. Germline V gives CDR1 LGHNA, CDR2 YNFKEQ. The CDR3 loop spans 15 amino acids. V was clipped by 3 bases and J by 4 bases, with 13 bases between them. This CDR3 reads CASSQLWGNYNEQFF. The CDR3, as DNA: TGTGCCAGCAGCCAGCTATGGGGAAATTACAATGAGCAGTTCTTC.

This rearrangement joins TRBV5-4 to TRBJ2-5, with D possibly matching TRBD2 (6 bases). Trimming took 0 bases from V and 0 from J, leaving 9 bases between them. In germline, CDR1 is SGHNT, CDR2 YYREEE (reference sequence). The length of the CDR3 is 15 residues. The CDR3 reads CASSLAGLHQETQYF. CDR3 sequence (DNA): TGTGCCAGCAGCTTGGCGGGACTTCACCAAGAGACCCAGTACTTC. The whole variable domain, filled in from reference TRBV5-4 and TRBJ2-5, reads ETGVTQSPTHLIKTRGQQVTLRCSSQSGHNTVSWYQQALGQGPQFIFQYYREEENGRGNFPPRFSGLQFPNYSSELNVNALELDDSALYLCASSLAGLHQETQYFGPGTRLLVL.

The chain links TRBV5-1 to TRBJ2-7, with unresolved D. Germline V gives CDR1 SGHRS, CDR2 YFSETQ. V lost 0 bases and J lost 2, with 9 bases in between. This CDR3 has 14 residues. For the CDR3, the DNA is TGCGCCAGCAGCTTGGGGACGCAGACCTACGAGCAGTACTTC. Its protein product is CASSLGTQTYEQYF.

The genes are TRBV7-8 and TRBJ1-2; D may be TRBD1 (6 bases). V lost 5 bases and J lost 7, with 17 bases in between. The CDR3 contains 14 residues. Germline V gives CDR1 SGHVS, CDR2 FQNEAQ. CDR3 DNA: TGTGCCAGCAGCACGGGGCAGGGGTTGGCTGGCTACACCTTC. Its protein is CASSTGQGLAGYTF.

The rearrangement joins TRBV2 to TRBJ1-6; D gene uncertain. CDR3 size: 13 residues. Trimming shortened V by 9 bases and J by 1 base, and 7 bases separated the two germline ends. The V gene's germline CDR1 is SNHLY and CDR2 FYNNEI. The CDR3 here is CASGISYNSPLHF. The CDR3 nucleotides are TGTGCCAGTGGGATTTCCTATAATTCACCCCTCCACTTT.

The CDR3 bases are TGCGCCAGCGGATCCGGGACAGGGGGCGTTGGGGAAAAACTGTTTTTT. It yields the protein CASGSGTGGVGEKLFF. This rearrangement joins TRBV5-1 to TRBJ1-4; 12 bases are shared with TRBD1. This CDR3 has 16 amino acids. Germline CDR1 SGHRS, CDR2 YFSETQ. V lost 7 bases and J lost 8; bases outside the gene matches: 12.

V gene TRBV7-2 combines with J gene TRBJ2-2, with 11 bases aligning to TRBD2. V lost 5 bases and J lost 6; bases outside the gene matches: 2. Germline V gene data show CDR1 as SGHTA and CDR2 as FQGNSA. This CDR3 is built from 14 residues. The CDR3 reads CASSETSGAGELFF. In DNA form, the CDR3 reads TGTGCCAGCAGCGAGACTAGCGGGGCCGGGGAGCTGTTTTTT.

CDR3 in amino acids: CASSQTGGGRGAYNEQFF. DNA for the CDR3: TGTGCCAGCAGTCAAACAGGGGGCGGGCGGGGGGCCTACAATGAGCAGTTCTTC. V and J are TRBV27 and TRBJ2-1, with TRBD1 as a possible D gene (9 bases). The CDR3 extends over 18 amino acids. V was cut by 5 bases and J by 2 bases, with 22 bases left in between. The germline gives CDR1 MNHEY, CDR2 SMNVEV (reference sequence).

The J gene is TRBJ2-2, the V gene TRBV9; 11 bases match TRBD2. V dropped 4 bases and J dropped 1; count of bases not matched to a gene: 9. CDR3 length: 18 residues. CDR1 SGDLS and CDR2 YYNGEE come from the germline V gene. In DNA, the CDR3 is TGTGCCAGCAGCCCTGGGCTAGCGGGGGGCCTGAACACCGGGGAGCTGTTTTTT. Translating it yields CASSPGLAGGLNTGELFF.

This clone was counted a single time. The V call is TRBV4-2, the J call TRBJ1-2; 10 bases align to TRBD1. The CDR3 is made up of 18 amino acids. CDR1 LGHNA and CDR2 YNFKEQ come from the germline V gene. Unmatched junction bases numbered 8, after V lost 0 bases and J lost 1 base. The CDR3 spells CASSQEWDRGRDNYGYTF. As DNA, the CDR3 is TGTGCCAGCAGCCAAGAATGGGACAGGGGACGCGATAACTATGGCTACACCTTC.

The chain is built from TRBV5-4 and TRBJ1-2; 7 bases map to TRBD1. Germline V lookup: CDR1 SGHNT, CDR2 YYREEE (reference sequence). The CDR3 covers 13 residues. J gave up 5 bases and V 4 bases, and 5 bases lay outside the gene matches. CDR3 nucleotides: TGTGCCAGCAGCGCTCAGACAGGGTATGGCTACACCTTC. As protein: CASSAQTGYGYTF.

The gene calls are TRBV5-4 and TRBJ2-3; D not resolved. This CDR3 is built from 16 residues. The germline V gene has CDR1 SGHNT and CDR2 YYREEE (reference sequence). V was shortened by 4 bases and J by 2 bases, with 17 bases between the two germline ends. CDR3 protein: CASSPQPHGITDTQYF. CDR3 bases: TGTGCCAGCAGCCCTCAACCGCACGGAATCACAGATACGCAGTATTTT.

J is TRBJ2-3 and V is TRBV4-1; no firm D call. CDR1 and CDR2 (germline): MGHRA, YSYEKL. V was clipped by 1 base and J by 9 bases, with 17 bases between them. This CDR3 is 15 amino acids long. DNA of the CDR3: TGCGCCAGCAGCCAAGGTCCGAGAAACCAACCAACGCAGTATTTT. It codes for CASSQGPRNQPTQYF.